Below, one T cell receptor beta chain is given with its context. Germline-derived CDR1 and CDR2 are KGHSH and LQKENI. The CDR3 covers 16 residues. J was trimmed by 0 bases and V by 0 bases; bases with no gene match: 3. The data belong to a study of beta chain features in type 1 diabetes. The study reverse transcribed the entire isolated RNA, so it sequenced expressed TCRB transcripts. TCRdb keeps only in-frame clones here, not all; method: immunoSEQ multiplex PCR. The sample has roughly 400,000 clones, around 16% seen once. Material: naive CD4+ T cells from blood. The sequence was obtained from a woman between 18 and 30 years old in good health. V usage is TRBV18 and J usage is TRBJ1-1; 8 nucleotides match TRBD1. Written as DNA, the CDR3 is TGTGCCAGCTCACCACCGTCAGGGGGCTTGAACACTGAAGCTTTCTTT. The encoded protein is CASSPPSGGLNTEAFF. Using reference TRBV18 and TRBJ1-1 for the parts outside the CDR3, the full variable domain is NAGVMQNPRHLVRRRGQEARLRCSPMKGHSHVYWYRQLPEEGLKFMVYLQKENIIDESGMPKERFSAEFPKEGPSILRIQQVVRGDSAAYFCASSPPSGGLNTEAFFGQGTRLTVV.